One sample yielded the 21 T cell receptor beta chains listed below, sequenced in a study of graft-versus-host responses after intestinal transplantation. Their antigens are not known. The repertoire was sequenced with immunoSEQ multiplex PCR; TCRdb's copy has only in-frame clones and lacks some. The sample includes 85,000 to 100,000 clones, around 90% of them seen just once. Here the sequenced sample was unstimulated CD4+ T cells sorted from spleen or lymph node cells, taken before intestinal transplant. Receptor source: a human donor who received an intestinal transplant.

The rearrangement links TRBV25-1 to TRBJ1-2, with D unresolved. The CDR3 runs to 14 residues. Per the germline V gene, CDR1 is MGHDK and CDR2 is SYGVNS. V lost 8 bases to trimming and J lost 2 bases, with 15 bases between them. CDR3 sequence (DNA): TGTGCCAGCTCCCCGGGATCAGGCAACTATGGCTACACCTTC. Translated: CASSPGSGNYGYTF.

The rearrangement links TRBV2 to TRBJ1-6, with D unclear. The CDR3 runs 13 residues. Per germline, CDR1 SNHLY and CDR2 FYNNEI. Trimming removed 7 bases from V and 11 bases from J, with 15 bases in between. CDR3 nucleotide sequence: TGTGCCAGCAAGGTCTCCCCCGGGGCACCCCTCCACTTT. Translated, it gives CASKVSPGAPLHF.

CDR3 protein: CASSLVSHSTDTQYF. DNA for the CDR3: TGTGCCAGCAGCTTAGTGTCACATAGCACAGATACGCAGTATTTT. The chain links TRBV7-9 to TRBJ2-3; no firm D call. This CDR3 is built from 15 residues. Germline CDR1 and CDR2: SEHNR and FQNEAQ (reference sequence). Trimming removed 1 base at V and 0 bases at J, with 8 bases between.

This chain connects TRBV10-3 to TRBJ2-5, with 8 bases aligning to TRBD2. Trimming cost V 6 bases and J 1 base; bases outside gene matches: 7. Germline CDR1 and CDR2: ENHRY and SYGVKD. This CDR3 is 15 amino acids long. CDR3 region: CAISPGGGTQETQYF. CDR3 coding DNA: TGTGCCATCAGCCCAGGCGGGGGGACCCAAGAGACCCAGTACTTC.

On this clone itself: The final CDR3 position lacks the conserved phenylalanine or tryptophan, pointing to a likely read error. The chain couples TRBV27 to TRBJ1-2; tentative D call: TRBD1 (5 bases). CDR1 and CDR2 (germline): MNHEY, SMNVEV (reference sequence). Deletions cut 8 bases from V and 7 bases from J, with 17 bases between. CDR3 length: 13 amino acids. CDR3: CASGRGGFPGYTL. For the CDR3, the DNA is TGTGCCAGCGGTCGGGGGGGGTTTCCTGGCTACACCCTC.

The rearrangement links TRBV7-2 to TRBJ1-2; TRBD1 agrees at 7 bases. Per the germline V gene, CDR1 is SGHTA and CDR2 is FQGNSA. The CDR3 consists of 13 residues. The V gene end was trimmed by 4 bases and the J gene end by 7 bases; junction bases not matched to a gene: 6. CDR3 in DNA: TGTGCCAGCAGCTCGAGACAGGGTATTGGCTACACCTTC. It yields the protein CASSSRQGIGYTF.

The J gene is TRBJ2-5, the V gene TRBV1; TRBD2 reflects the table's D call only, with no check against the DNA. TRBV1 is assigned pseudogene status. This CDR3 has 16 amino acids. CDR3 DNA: TGCACCAGCAGGTTCGGGGTCGGTGGCCGCCAAGAGACCCAGTACTTC. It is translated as CTSRFGVGGRQETQYF.

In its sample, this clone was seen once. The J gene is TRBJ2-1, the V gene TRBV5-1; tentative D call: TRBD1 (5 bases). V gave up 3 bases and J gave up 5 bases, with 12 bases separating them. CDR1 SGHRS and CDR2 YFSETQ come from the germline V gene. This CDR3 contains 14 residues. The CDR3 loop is CASSYTRGNNEQFF. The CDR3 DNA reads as TGCGCCAGCAGCTACACAAGGGGAAACAATGAGCAGTTCTTC.

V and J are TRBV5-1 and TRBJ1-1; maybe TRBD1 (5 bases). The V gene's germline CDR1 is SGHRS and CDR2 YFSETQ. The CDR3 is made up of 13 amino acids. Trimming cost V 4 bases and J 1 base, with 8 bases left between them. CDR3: CASSITGNTEAFF. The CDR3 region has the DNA TGCGCCAGCAGCATCACAGGGAACACTGAAGCTTTCTTT.

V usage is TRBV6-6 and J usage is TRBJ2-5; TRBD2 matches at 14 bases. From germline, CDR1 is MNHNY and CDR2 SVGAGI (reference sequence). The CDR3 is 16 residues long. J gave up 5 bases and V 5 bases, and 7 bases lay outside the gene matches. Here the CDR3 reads CASSRTSGGLGETQYF. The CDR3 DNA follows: TGTGCCAGCAGTAGGACTAGCGGGGGGTTAGGGGAGACCCAGTACTTC.

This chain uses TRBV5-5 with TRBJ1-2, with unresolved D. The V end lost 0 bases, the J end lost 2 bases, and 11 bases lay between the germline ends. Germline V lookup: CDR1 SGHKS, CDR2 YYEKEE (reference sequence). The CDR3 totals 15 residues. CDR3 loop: CASSLEPGVNYGYTF. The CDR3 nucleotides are TGTGCCAGCAGCTTGGAACCCGGGGTGAACTATGGCTACACCTTC.

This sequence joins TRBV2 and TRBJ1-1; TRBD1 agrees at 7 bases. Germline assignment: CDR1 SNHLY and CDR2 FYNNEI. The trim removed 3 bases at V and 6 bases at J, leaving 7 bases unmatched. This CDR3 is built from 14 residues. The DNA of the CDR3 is TGTGCCAGCAGTGATCTGGCCAGGGGGGCTGAAGCTTTCTTT. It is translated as CASSDLARGAEAFF.

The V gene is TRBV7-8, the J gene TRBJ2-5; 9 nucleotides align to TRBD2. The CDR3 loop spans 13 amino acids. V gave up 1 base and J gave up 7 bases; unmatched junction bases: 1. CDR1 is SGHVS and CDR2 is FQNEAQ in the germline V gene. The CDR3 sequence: CASSLVLAGTQYF. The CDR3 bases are TGTGCCAGCAGCTTAGTACTAGCGGGGACCCAGTACTTC. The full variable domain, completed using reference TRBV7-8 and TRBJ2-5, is GAGVSQSPRYKVAKRGQDVALRCDPISGHVSLFWYQQALGQGPEFLTYFQNEAQLDKSGLPSDRFFAERPEGSVSTLKIQRTQQEDSAVYLCASSLVLAGTQYFGPGTRLLVL.

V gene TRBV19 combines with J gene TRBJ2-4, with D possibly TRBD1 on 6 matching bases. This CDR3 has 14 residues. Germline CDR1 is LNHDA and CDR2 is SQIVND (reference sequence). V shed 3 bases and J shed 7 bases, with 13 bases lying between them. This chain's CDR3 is CASSIGGRGNIQYF. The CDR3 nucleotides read TGTGCCAGTAGTATCGGTGGCAGGGGTAACATTCAGTACTTC.

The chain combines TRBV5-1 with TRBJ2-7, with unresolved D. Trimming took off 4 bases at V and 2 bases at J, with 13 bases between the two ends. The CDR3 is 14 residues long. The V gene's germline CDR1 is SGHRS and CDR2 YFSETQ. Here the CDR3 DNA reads TGCGCCAGCAGCCCTCCCGGTGGTGCCTACGAGCAGTACTTC. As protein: CASSPPGGAYEQYF.

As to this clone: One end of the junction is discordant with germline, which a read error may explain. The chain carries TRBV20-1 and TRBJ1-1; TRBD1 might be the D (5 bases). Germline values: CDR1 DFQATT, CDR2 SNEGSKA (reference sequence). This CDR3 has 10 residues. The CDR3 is CSARGPGLEF. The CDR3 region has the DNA TGCAGTGCTAGAGGGCCGGGACTGGAATTT.

CDR3 region: CASSPPGLAGRLNIQYF. In nucleotides, the CDR3 is TGTGCCAGCAGCCCGCCGGGACTAGCGGGGCGGTTAAACATTCAGTACTTC. The chain joins TRBV9 to TRBJ2-4; the match to TRBD2 covers 13 bases. Per germline, CDR1 SGDLS and CDR2 YYNGEE. This CDR3 is built from 17 residues. V gave up 4 bases and J gave up 6 bases; unmatched junction bases: 10.

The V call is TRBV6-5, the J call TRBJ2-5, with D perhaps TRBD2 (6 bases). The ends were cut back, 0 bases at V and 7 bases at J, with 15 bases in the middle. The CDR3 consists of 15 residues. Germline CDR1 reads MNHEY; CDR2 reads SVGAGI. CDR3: CASSYSGRDSGTQYF. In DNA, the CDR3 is TGTGCCAGCAGTTACTCCGGCCGGGACTCCGGGACCCAGTACTTC.

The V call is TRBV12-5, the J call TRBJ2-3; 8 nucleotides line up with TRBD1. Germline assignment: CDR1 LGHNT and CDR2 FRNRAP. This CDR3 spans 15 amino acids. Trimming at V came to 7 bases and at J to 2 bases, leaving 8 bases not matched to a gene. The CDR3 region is CASERGTGYTDTQYF. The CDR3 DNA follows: TGTGCTAGTGAGAGAGGGACAGGCTACACAGATACGCAGTATTTT.

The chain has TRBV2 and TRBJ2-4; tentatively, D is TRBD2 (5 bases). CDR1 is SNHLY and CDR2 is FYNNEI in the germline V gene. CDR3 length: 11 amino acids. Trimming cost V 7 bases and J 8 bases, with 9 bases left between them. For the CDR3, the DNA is TGTGCCAGCACTAGCCAGTACATTCAGTACTTC. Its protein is CASTSQYIQYF.

CDR3 in amino acids: CASSNPGLAGPEQYF. As DNA, the CDR3 is TGTGCCAGCAGCAACCCGGGACTAGCGGGTCCCGAGCAGTACTTC. This rearrangement joins TRBV5-6 to TRBJ2-7, with 12 bases lining up with TRBD2. Germline CDR1 is SGHDT and CDR2 is YYEEEE. CDR3 length equals 15 residues. V lost 4 bases to trimming and J lost 6 bases; unmatched junction nucleotides: 8.